Below, one T cell receptor (beta chain) is given with its context. The CDR3 is made up of 13 amino acids. Germline lookup yields CDR1 SQVTM and CDR2 ANQGSEA. The V segment lost 4 bases and the J segment 0 bases; nucleotides outside the gene matches: 3. Profiling relied on immunoSEQ multiplex PCR, and the TCRdb table lists in-frame clones only, not all of them. The data contain roughly 90,000 clones, 85% of them seen just once; the ten biggest clones take up 3.4%. The data originate from a study of blood T cell repertoires in COVID-19. The wider study: Whether acute or convalescent, the COVID-19 samples came from the United States, Italy and Spain. PBMCs, B-cell-depleted T cells, or T cells were the source of the cDNA or gDNA that made up the material.

The sequence was obtained from a man aged 50-60 years with acute or convalescent COVID-19. Input material: peripheral blood. V is TRBV29-1 and J is TRBJ2-7, with 7 bases that match TRBD2. The DNA of the CDR3 is TGCAGCGTTGCTCGGGACTACTCCTACGAGCAGTACTTC. It yields the protein CSVARDYSYEQYF.